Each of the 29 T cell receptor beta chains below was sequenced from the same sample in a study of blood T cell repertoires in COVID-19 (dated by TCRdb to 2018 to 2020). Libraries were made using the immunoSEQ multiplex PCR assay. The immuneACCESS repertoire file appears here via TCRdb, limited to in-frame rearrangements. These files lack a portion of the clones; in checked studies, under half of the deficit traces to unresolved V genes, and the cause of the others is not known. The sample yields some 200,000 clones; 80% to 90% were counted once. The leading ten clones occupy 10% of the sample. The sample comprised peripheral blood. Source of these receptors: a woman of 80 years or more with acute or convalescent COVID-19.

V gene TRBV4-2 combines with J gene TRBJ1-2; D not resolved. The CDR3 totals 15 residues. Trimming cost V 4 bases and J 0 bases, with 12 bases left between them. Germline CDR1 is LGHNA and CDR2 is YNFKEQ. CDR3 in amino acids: CASSPLGDANYGYTF. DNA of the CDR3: TGTGCCAGCAGCCCCCTGGGAGACGCTAACTATGGCTACACCTTC.

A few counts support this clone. This CDR3 reads CASSIKGAGSGNTIYF. The CDR3 DNA sequence: TGTGCCAGTAGTATTAAGGGAGCAGGCTCTGGAAACACCATATATTTT. This chain uses TRBV19 with TRBJ1-3; D remains ambiguous. The V end was cut by 3 bases, the J end by 0 bases, with 12 bases between. Germline CDR1 and CDR2: LNHDA and SQIVND (reference sequence). The CDR3 consists of 16 residues. Full variable domain (rest looked up from reference TRBV19 and TRBJ1-3): DGGITQSPKYLFRKEGQNVTLSCEQNLNHDAMYWYRQDPGQGLRLIYYSQIVNDFQKGDIAEGYSVSREKKESFPLTVTSAQKNPTAFYLCASSIKGAGSGNTIYFGEGSWLTVV.

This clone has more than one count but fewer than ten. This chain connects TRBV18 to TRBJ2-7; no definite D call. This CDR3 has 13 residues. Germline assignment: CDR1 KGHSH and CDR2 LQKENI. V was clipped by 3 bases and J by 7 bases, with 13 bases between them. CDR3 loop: CASSPPLNGEQYF. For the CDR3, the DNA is TGTGCCAGCTCACCCCCCCTGAACGGGGAGCAGTACTTC.

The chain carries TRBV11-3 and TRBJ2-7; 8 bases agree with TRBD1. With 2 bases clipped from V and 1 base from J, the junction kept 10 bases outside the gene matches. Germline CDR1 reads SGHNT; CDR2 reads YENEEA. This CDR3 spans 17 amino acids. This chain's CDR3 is CASSLRTGILSSYEQYF. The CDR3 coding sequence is TGTGCCAGCAGCTTACGGACAGGGATCCTCTCATCCTACGAGCAGTACTTC. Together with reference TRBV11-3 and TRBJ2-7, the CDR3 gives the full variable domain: EAGVVQSPRYKIIEKKQPVAFWCNPISGHNTLYWYLQNLGQGPELLIRYENEEAVDDSQLPKDRFSAERLKGVDSTLKIQPAELGDSAVYLCASSLRTGILSSYEQYFGPGTRLTVT.

This CDR3 is CASILTGNSYNEQFF. DNA for the CDR3: TGTGCCAGCATTCTCACAGGGAACTCCTACAATGAGCAGTTCTTC. The chain has TRBV6-5 and TRBJ2-1, with D maybe TRBD1 (6 bases). The V and J ends lost 7 bases and 0 bases respectively, with 13 bases between them. The CDR3 has 15 amino acids. Germline CDR1 and CDR2: MNHEY and SVGAGI.

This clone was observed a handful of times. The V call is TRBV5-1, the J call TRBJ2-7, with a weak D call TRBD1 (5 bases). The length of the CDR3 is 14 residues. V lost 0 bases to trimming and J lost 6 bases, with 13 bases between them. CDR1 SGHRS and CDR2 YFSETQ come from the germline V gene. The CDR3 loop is CASSLAAQAFEQYF. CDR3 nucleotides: TGCGCCAGCAGCTTGGCCGCACAGGCCTTCGAGCAGTACTTC.

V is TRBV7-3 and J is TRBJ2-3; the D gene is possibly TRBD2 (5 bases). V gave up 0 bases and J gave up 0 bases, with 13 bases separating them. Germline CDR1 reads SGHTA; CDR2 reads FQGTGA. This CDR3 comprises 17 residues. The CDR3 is CASSLTNYRTSTDTQYF. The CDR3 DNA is TGTGCCAGCAGCTTAACGAATTACCGGACTAGCACAGATACGCAGTATTTT.

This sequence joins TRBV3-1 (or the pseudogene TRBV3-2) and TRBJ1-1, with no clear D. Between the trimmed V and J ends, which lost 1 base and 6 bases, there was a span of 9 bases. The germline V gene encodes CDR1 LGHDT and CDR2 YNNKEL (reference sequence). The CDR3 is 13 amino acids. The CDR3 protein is CASSQVPEAEAFF. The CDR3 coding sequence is TGTGCCAGCAGCCAAGTTCCGGAGGCTGAAGCTTTCTTT.

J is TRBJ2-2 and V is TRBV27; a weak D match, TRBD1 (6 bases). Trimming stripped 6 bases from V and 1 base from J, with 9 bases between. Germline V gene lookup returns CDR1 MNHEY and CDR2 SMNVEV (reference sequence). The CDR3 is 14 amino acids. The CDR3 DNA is TGTGCCAGCAGCCAACAGGGGAACACCGGGGAGCTGTTTTTT. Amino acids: CASSQQGNTGELFF.

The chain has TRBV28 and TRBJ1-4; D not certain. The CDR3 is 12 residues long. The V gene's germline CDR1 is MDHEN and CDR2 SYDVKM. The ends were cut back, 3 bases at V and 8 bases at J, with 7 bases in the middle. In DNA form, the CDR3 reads TGTGCCAGCAGTTTCACGGTCGAAAAACTGTTTTTT. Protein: CASSFTVEKLFF.

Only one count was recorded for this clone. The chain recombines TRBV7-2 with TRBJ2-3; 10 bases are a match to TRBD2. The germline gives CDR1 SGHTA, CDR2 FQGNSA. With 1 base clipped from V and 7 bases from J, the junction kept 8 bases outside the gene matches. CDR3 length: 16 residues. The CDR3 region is CASSLEGAGGPNTQYF. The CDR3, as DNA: TGTGCCAGCAGCTTAGAGGGAGCGGGGGGGCCGAATACGCAGTATTTT.

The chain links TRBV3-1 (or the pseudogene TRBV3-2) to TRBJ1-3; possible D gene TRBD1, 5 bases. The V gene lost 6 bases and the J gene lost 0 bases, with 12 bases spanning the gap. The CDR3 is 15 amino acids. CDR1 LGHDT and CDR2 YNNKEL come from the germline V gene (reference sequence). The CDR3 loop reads CASRWGRGSGNTIYF. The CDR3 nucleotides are TGTGCCAGCAGGTGGGGGAGGGGCTCTGGAAACACCATATATTTT.

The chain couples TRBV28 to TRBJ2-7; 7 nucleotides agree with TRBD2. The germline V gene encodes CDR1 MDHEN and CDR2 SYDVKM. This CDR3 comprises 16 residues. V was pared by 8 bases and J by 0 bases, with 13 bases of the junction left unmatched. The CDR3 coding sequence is TGTGCCAGCTGGGGCCTTACTAGCGTAAGCTCCTACGAGCAGTACTTC. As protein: CASWGLTSVSSYEQYF.

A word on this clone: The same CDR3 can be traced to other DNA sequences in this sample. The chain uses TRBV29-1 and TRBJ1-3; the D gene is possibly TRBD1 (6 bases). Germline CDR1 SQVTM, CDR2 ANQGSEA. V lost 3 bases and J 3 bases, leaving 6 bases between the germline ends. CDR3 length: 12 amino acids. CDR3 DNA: TGCAGCGTTGACAGGGGTGGAAACACCATATATTTT. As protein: CSVDRGGNTIYF.

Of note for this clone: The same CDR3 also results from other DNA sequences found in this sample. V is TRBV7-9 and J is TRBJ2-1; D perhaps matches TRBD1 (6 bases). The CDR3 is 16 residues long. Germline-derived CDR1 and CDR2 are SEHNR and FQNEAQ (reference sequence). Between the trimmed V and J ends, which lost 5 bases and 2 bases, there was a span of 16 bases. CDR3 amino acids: CASSPRGGSAYNEQFF. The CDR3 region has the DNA TGTGCCAGCAGCCCCAGGGGCGGGTCGGCCTACAATGAGCAGTTCTTC. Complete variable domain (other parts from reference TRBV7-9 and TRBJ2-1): DTGVSQNPRHKITKRGQNVTFRCDPISEHNRLYWYRQTLGQGPEFLTYFQNEAQLEKSRLLSDRFSAERPKGSFSTLEIQRTEQGDSAMYLCASSPRGGSAYNEQFFGPGTRLTVL.

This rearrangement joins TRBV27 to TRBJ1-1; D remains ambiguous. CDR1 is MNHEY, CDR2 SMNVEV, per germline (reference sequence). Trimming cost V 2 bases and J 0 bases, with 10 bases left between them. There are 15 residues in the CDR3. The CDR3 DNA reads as TGTGCCAGCAGTTTAAACCCGGGTATGAACACTGAAGCTTTCTTT. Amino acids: CASSLNPGMNTEAFF.

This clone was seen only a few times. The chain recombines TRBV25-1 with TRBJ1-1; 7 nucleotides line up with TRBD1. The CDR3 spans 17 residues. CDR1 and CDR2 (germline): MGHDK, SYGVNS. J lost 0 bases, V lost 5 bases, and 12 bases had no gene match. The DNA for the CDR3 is TGTGCCAGCAGTTGGGGGCCTCGACAGGGCTTGAACACTGAAGCTTTCTTT. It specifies CASSWGPRQGLNTEAFF. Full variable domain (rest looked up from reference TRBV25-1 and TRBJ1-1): EADIYQTPRYLVIGTGKKITLECSQTMGHDKMYWYQQDPGMELHLIHYSYGVNSTEKGDLSSESTVSRIRTEHFPLTLESARPSHTSQYLCASSWGPRQGLNTEAFFGQGTRLTVV.

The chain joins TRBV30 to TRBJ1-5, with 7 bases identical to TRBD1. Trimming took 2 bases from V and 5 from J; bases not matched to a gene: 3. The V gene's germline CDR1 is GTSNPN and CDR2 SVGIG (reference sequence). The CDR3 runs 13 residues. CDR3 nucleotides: TGTGCCTGGAGTCCAGGGGGAGATCAGCCCCAGCATTTT. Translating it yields CAWSPGGDQPQHF. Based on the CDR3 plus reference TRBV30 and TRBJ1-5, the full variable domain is SQTIHQWPATLVQPVGSPLSLECTVEGTSNPNLYWYRQAAGRGLQLLFYSVGIGQISSEVPQNLSASRPQDRQFILSSKKLLLSDSGFYLCAWSPGGDQPQHFGDGTRLSIL.

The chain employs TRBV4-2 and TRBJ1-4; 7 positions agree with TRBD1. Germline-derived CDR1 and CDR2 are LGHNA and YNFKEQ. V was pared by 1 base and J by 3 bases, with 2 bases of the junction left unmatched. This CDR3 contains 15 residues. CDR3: CASSQGDRANEKLFF. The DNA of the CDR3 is TGTGCCAGCAGCCAAGGAGACAGGGCTAATGAAAAACTGTTTTTT.

CDR3 region: CASSVNKNTEAFF. The CDR3 DNA sequence: TGTGCCAGCAGCGTTAACAAGAACACTGAAGCTTTCTTT. This rearrangement joins TRBV12-3 or TRBV12-4 to TRBJ1-1; D uncertain. V lost 6 bases to trimming and J lost 1 base, with 9 bases between them. CDR3 length equals 13 residues.

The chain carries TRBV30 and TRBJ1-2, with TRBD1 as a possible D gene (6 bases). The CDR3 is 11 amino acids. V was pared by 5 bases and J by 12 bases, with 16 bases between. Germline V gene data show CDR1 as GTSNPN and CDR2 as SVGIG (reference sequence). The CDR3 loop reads CAWGYSSGDTF. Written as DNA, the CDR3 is TGTGCCTGGGGGTATTCGTCAGGGGACACCTTC. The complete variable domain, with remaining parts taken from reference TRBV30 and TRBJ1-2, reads SQTIHQWPATLVQPVGSPLSLECTVEGTSNPNLYWYRQAAGRGLQLLFYSVGIGQISSEVPQNLSASRPQDRQFILSSKKLLLSDSGFYLCAWGYSSGDTFGSGTRLTVV.

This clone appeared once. DNA for the CDR3: TGTGCCAGCTCATCGGACACTAACACCGGGGAGCTGTTTTTT. Amino acid sequence: CASSSDTNTGELFF. This rearrangement joins TRBV18 to TRBJ2-2; tentative D call: TRBD1 (5 bases). There are 14 residues in the CDR3. In germline, CDR1 is KGHSH, CDR2 LQKENI. The V and J ends lost 5 bases and 2 bases respectively, with 9 bases between them. The whole variable domain, filled in from reference TRBV18 and TRBJ2-2, reads NAGVMQNPRHLVRRRGQEARLRCSPMKGHSHVYWYRQLPEEGLKFMVYLQKENIIDESGMPKERFSAEFPKEGPSILRIQQVVRGDSAAYFCASSSDTNTGELFFGEGSRLTVL.

CDR3 DNA sequence: TGTGCCAGTAGTATTAATTCAGGGAGAGGGGGCTATGGCTACACCTTC. It yields the protein CASSINSGRGGYGYTF. This chain uses TRBV19 with TRBJ1-2; D might be TRBD1 (6 bases). This CDR3 is built from 16 residues. V gave up 3 bases and J gave up 4 bases, with 18 bases separating them. Germline V gene data show CDR1 as LNHDA and CDR2 as SQIVND (reference sequence).

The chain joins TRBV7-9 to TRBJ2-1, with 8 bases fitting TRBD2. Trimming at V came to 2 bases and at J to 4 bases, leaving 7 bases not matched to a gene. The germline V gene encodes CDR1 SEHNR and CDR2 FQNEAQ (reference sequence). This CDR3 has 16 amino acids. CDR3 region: CASSLRGGGIYNEQFF. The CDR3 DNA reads TGTGCCAGCAGCTTACGTGGCGGGGGGATATACAATGAGCAGTTCTTC. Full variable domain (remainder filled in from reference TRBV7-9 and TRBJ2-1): DTGVSQNPRHKITKRGQNVTFRCDPISEHNRLYWYRQTLGQGPEFLTYFQNEAQLEKSRLLSDRFSAERPKGSFSTLEIQRTEQGDSAMYLCASSLRGGGIYNEQFFGPGTRLTVL.

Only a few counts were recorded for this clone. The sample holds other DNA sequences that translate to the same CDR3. The CDR3 reads CASSPNQETQYF. CDR3 in DNA: TGTGCCAGCTCACCCAACCAAGAGACCCAGTACTTC. This sequence joins TRBV18 and TRBJ2-5; no firm D call. The CDR3 spans 12 residues. Trimming shortened V by 3 bases and J by 0 bases, and 2 bases separated the two germline ends. Germline values: CDR1 KGHSH, CDR2 LQKENI.

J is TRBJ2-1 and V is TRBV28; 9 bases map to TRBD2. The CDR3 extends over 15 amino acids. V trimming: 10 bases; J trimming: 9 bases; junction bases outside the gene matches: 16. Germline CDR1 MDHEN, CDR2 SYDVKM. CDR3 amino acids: CATLLLGARGGEQFF. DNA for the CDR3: TGTGCCACCCTTCTCCTAGGGGCGCGGGGGGGTGAGCAGTTCTTC.

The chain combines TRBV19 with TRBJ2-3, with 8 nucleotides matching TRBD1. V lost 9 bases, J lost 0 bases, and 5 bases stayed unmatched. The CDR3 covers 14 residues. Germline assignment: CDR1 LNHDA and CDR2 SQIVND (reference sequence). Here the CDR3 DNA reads TGTGCCAGCGGACAGGGACCTAGCACAGATACGCAGTATTTT. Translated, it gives CASGQGPSTDTQYF.

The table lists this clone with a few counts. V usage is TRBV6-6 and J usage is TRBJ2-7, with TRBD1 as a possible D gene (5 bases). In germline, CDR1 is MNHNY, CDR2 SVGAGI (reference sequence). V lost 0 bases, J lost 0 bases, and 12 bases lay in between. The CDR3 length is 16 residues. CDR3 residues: CASSYSQGSPSYEQYF. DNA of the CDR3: TGTGCCAGCAGTTACTCGCAGGGTTCTCCCTCCTACGAGCAGTACTTC.

The CDR3 sequence: CASSRDITDTQYF. In DNA, the CDR3 is TGCGCCAGCAGCCGGGACATCACAGATACGCAGTATTTT. The chain combines TRBV5-1 with TRBJ2-3; maybe TRBD1 (6 bases). V gave up 4 bases and J gave up 2 bases, with 8 bases separating them. The CDR3 is made up of 13 amino acids. Germline-derived CDR1 and CDR2 are SGHRS and YFSETQ.